This T cell receptor beta chain was retrieved from a study of regulatory T cells in long-lasting Graves disease (TCRdb year 2021). Background for the entire study: To count as having persistent Graves' disease, a patient had to have received antithyroid drug treatment for over 5 years with TSH receptor autoantibodies remaining persistently positive. On average, persistent Graves' disease patients in the clinical cohort had been on antithyroid drugs for about 10 years. A total of roughly 35 samples underwent TCR sequencing, from about 13 patients with persistent Graves' disease and roughly 20 patients with newly diagnosed Graves' disease. This study used TCR sequencing and RNA sequencing of peripheral blood to compare persistent Graves' disease patients against newly diagnosed Graves' disease patients. The study took place in China and was registered as a clinical trial. Broader findings and caveats from the paper: Lower TCR Shannon entropy and fewer highly expanded clones were observed in persistent Graves' disease patients than in newly diagnosed patients, which suggested clonal expansion. Sequencing and analysis were restricted to the TCR beta chain. Patients with persistent disease shared more public clonotypes (about 2,900) than newly diagnosed patients did (966). The authors noted that the small sample size was a limitation that may lower accuracy. Peripheral blood alone was examined, since thyroid tissue, which constituted the primary lesion, could not be accessed. Preferential use of TRBV28, TRBJ1-2 and TRBJ2-5 was observed in persistent disease, whereas TRBV20-1 and TRBJ2-1 were favored in newly diagnosed disease.

The CDR3 goes from the cysteine to the phenylalanine over 13 residues. Only CDR3 DNA is held: 39 bases, read in frame from base 1. Relative to germline, V is missing 6 bases and J is missing 5 bases, with 6 bases of the junction outside any gene match. The germline V gene sets CDR1 to MDHEN and CDR2 to SYDVKM. Reading the label with the study, this specimen's time point is: persistent/refractory GD, antithyroid drugs over 5 years with positive TRAb. For both TCR sequencing and RNA sequencing, RNA was extracted from PBMCs in TRIzol. Graves' disease was diagnosed according to American Thyroid Association guidelines. Patients were recruited from an endocrinology department in Xi'an, China. Each patient gave approximately 9 milliliters of peripheral blood, collected in an EDTA anticoagulant tube. Ficoll Paque Plus density gradient separation was used to isolate PBMCs, and no additional T cell sorting was done. An Agilent 2100 Bioanalyzer and agarose gel were used to check RNA quality, and a NanoDrop 2000 was used to measure RNA concentration.

The library was prepared using multiplex PCR. For sequencing, an Illumina HiSeq 4000 was employed. To build TCR beta libraries, CDR3 regions were amplified by Arm-PCR using iRepertoire HTBI primers. Before sequencing, the PCR products underwent gel purification. The study's own analysis went as follows. Gene usage analysis of CDR3 amino acid clonotypes used the 60 to 75 TRBV and some 15 TRBJ segments found across samples. Filtered high-quality paired reads were merged into contigs using COPE and FqMerger. BLAST was used to align contigs to the IMGT TRBV, TRBD and TRBJ reference genes, and CDR3 was defined following IMGT. Any clonotype with a frequency above 0.1% was classified as a highly expanded clone. Shannon entropy served as the measure of repertoire diversity, while the Gini coefficient captured V-J evenness. Public clonotypes were defined as clonotypes shared by more than one individual. TCRdb reran the public reads through fastp at Q25 and MiXCR, keeping productive beta chains. Each record represents a unique CDR3 protein, reported with the most common genes and DNA among its rows. The V and J calls and clone size come from TCRdb's table, not from the authors' own analysis. This sample is represented by more than 650,000 distinct CDR3 sequences; 25% to 30% of them were singletons. The ten most abundant clones make up roughly 46% of the sample.

As for this clonotype: No antigen is known for it. No clone much larger than this one lies a single base away; base qualities are absent.

The receptor comes from a female donor with Graves disease. Sequencing was performed on peripheral blood mononuclear cells (PBMCs), taken when the disease was refractory, from a patient treated with antithyroid drugs. The V and J segments used are TRBV28 and TRBJ1-1; 7 central nucleotides agree with TRBD1. The DNA sequence is TGTGCCAGCAGACTGACAGGGTATACTGAAGCTTTCTTT. Translated, this gives CASRLTGYTEAFF.